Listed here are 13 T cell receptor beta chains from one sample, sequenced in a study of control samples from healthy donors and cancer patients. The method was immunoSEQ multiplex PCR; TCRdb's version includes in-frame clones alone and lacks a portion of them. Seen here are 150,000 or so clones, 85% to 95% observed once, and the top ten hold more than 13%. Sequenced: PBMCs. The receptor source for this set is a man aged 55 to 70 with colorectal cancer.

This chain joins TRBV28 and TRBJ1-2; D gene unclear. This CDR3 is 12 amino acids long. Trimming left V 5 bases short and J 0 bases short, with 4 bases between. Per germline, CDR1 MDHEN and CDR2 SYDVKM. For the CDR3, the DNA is TGTGCCAGCAGTCTCGCTAACTATGGCTACACCTTC. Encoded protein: CASSLANYGYTF.

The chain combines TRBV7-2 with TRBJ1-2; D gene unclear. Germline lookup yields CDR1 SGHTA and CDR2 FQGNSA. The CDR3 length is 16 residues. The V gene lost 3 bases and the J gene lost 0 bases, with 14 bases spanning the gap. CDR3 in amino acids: CASSLGSAISNYGYTF. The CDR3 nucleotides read TGTGCCAGCAGCTTGGGGTCAGCGATTTCTAACTATGGCTACACCTTC.

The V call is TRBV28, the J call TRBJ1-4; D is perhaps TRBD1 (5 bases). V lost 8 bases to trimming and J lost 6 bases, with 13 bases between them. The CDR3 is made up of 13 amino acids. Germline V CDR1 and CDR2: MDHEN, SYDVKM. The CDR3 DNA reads TGTGCCAGCGGGGGGGGGAGTTATGAAAAACTGTTTTTT. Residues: CASGGGSYEKLFF.

CDR3 DNA: TGTGCCAGCAGTAATGGAAGGGCGGAGACCCAGTACTTC. It is translated as CASSNGRAETQYF. The chain couples TRBV6-5 to TRBJ2-5, with D uncertain. This CDR3 contains 13 residues. The V end lost 5 bases, the J end lost 5 bases, and 12 bases lay between the germline ends. CDR1 and CDR2 (germline): MNHEY, SVGAGI.

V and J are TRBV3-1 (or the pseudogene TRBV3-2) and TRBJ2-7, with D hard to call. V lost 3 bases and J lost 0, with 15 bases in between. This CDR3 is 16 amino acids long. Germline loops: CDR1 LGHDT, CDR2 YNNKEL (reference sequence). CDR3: CASSHAGSPSSYEQYF. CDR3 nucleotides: TGTGCCAGCAGCCACGCTGGCTCCCCGAGCTCCTACGAGCAGTACTTC.

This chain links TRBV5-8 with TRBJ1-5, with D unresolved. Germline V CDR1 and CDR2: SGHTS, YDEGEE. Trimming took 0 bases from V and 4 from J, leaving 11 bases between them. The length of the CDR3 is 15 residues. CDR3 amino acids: CASSLVGTLNQPQHF. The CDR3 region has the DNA TGTGCCAGCAGCTTGGTTGGTACATTAAATCAGCCCCAGCATTTT.

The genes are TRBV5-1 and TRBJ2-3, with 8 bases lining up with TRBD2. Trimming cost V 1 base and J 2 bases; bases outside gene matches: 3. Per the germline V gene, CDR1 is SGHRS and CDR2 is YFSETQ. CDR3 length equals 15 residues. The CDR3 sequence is CASSLTGGDTDTQYF. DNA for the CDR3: TGCGCCAGCAGCTTGACCGGGGGGGACACAGATACGCAGTATTTT.

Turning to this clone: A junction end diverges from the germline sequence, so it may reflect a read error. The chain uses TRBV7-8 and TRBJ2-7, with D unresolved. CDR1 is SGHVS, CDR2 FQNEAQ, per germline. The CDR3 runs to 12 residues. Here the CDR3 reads CVSSPLLHEQYF. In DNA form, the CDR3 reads TGTGTCAGCAGCCCTTTGCTACACGAGCAGTACTTC.

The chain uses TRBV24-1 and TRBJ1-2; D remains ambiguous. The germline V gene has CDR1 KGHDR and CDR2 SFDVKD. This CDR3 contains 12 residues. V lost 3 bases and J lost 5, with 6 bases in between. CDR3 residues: CATSDRGYGYTF. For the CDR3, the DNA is TGTGCCACCAGTGATCGGGGTTATGGCTACACCTTC.

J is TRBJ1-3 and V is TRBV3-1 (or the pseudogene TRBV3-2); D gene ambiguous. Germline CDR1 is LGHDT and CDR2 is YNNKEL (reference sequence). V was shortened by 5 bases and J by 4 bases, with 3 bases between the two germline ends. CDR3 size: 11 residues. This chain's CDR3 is CASSIGNTIYF. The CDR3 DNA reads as TGTGCCAGCAGCATCGGAAACACCATATATTTT.

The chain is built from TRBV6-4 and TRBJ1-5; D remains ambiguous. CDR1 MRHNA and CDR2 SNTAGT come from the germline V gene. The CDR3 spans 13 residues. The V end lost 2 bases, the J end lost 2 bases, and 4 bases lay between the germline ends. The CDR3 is CASSDGGNQPQHF. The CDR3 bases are TGTGCCAGCAGTGACGGGGGCAATCAGCCCCAGCATTTT.

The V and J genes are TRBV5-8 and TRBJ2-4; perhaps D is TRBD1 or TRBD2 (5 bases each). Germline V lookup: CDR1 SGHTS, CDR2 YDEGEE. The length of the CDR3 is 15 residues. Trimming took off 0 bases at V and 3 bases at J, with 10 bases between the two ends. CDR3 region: CASSLDPGGKNIQYF. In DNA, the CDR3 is TGTGCCAGCAGCTTGGACCCTGGGGGCAAAAACATTCAGTACTTC.

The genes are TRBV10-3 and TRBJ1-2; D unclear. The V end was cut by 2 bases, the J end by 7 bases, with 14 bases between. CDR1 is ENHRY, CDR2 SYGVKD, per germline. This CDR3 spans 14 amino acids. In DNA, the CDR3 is TGTGCCATCAGTGAGGGCTTCCTATTAGGTGGCTACACCTTC. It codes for CAISEGFLLGGYTF.